Listed here are 27 T cell receptor beta chains from one sample, sequenced in a study of blood T cell repertoires in COVID-19. Assay: immunoSEQ multiplex PCR; the TCRdb copy retains only in-frame clones and omits some. The data show roughly 290,000 clones, approximately 90% seen once. What was sequenced was PBMCs or T cells enriched from blood (not recorded which). These receptors originate from a woman between 40 and 50 years old who had recovered from COVID-19.

J is TRBJ2-3 and V is TRBV7-9; 8 nucleotides line up with TRBD1. CDR3 length: 14 amino acids. The germline gives CDR1 SEHNR, CDR2 FQNEAQ (reference sequence). The ends lost 4 bases at V and 6 bases at J; junction bases unmatched: 6. CDR3 in amino acids: CASSSWGQADTQYF. CDR3 nucleotides: TGTGCCAGCAGCTCCTGGGGACAGGCGGATACGCAGTATTTT.

The CDR3 loop is CATRGLAGGGETQYF. The CDR3 region has the DNA TGTGCCACCAGGGGACTAGCGGGAGGGGGTGAGACCCAGTACTTC. This chain uses TRBV15 with TRBJ2-5; 16 nucleotides match TRBD2. The CDR3 totals 15 residues. The J segment lost 5 bases and the V segment lost 6 bases, leaving 3 bases of the junction unmatched. Germline CDR1 reads LNHNV; CDR2 reads YYDKDF (reference sequence).

V usage is TRBV28 and J usage is TRBJ2-3; a possible D gene is TRBD1 (7 bases). The CDR3 totals 15 residues. Trimming shortened V by 2 bases and J by 6 bases, and 15 bases separated the two germline ends. The germline V gene encodes CDR1 MDHEN and CDR2 SYDVKM. The CDR3 protein is CASSLGGDRADTQYF. The CDR3 DNA follows: TGTGCCAGCAGTTTAGGAGGGGACAGAGCGGATACGCAGTATTTT.

The J gene is TRBJ2-7, the V gene TRBV18; possibly TRBD2 for D (6 bases). Germline assignment: CDR1 KGHSH and CDR2 LQKENI. Trimming shortened V by 2 bases and J by 0 bases, and 14 bases separated the two germline ends. The CDR3 is 16 residues long. CDR3 region: CASSPGGLLSSYEQYF. CDR3 DNA sequence: TGTGCCAGCTCACCAGGGGGACTGTTGAGCTCCTACGAGCAGTACTTC.

This sequence joins TRBV11-3 and TRBJ1-3; D not certain. Germline CDR1 and CDR2: SGHNT and YENEEA. V was shortened by 0 bases and J by 2 bases, with 14 bases between the two germline ends. The CDR3 loop spans 17 amino acids. This chain's CDR3 is CASSLDPPGGPGNTIYF. The CDR3 DNA reads TGTGCCAGCAGCTTAGATCCCCCAGGAGGCCCTGGAAACACCATATATTTT.

The chain employs TRBV11-3 and TRBJ2-5; maybe TRBD2 (6 bases). This CDR3 has 13 amino acids. The germline V gene has CDR1 SGHNT and CDR2 YENEEA. V lost 5 bases and J lost 9, with 16 bases in between. CDR3: CASSPGGPGAQYF. The CDR3 DNA follows: TGTGCCAGCAGCCCCGGAGGGCCCGGGGCCCAGTACTTC.

The chain combines TRBV19 with TRBJ1-1, with D possibly being TRBD1 (6 bases). V gave up 7 bases and J gave up 0 bases, with 18 bases separating them. The CDR3 runs 16 residues. Germline V gene lookup returns CDR1 LNHDA and CDR2 SQIVND (reference sequence). CDR3 nucleotide sequence: TGTGCCAGTAATGCGGGGGGGGCACCTATGAACACTGAAGCTTTCTTT. Protein: CASNAGGAPMNTEAFF.

The chain employs TRBV7-2 and TRBJ1-1; 8 positions match TRBD1. Germline-derived CDR1 and CDR2 are SGHTA and FQGNSA. The V and J ends lost 3 bases and 8 bases, in that order; junction bases with no gene match: 2. The CDR3 extends over 12 amino acids. The CDR3 region is CASSLGTGEAFF. The CDR3 DNA sequence: TGTGCCAGCAGCTTGGGGACAGGCGAAGCTTTCTTT.

CDR3 loop: CASSLPYRNSNQPQHF. CDR3 DNA sequence: TGTGCCAGCAGTTTACCCTACAGGAATAGCAATCAGCCCCAGCATTTT. The genes are TRBV28 and TRBJ1-5; D might be TRBD1 (5 bases). Germline values: CDR1 MDHEN, CDR2 SYDVKM. V was shortened by 2 bases and J by 0 bases, with 11 bases between the two germline ends. The CDR3 is 16 residues long.

In nucleotides, the CDR3 is TGTGCCTGGAGTGCCCAGTCAACTGAAGCTTTCTTT. This sequence encodes CAWSAQSTEAFF. The chain joins TRBV30 to TRBJ1-1; D unresolved. Germline values: CDR1 GTSNPN, CDR2 SVGIG (reference sequence). The V and J ends lost 1 base and 5 bases respectively, with 8 bases between them. CDR3 length: 12 residues.

Regarding this clone: The junction departs from the called germline gene at one end, perhaps through a read error. The V and J genes are TRBV7-2 and TRBJ1-5, with 9 bases matching TRBD1. CDR3 length: 14 amino acids. Germline V lookup: CDR1 SGHTA, CDR2 FQGNSA. The CDR3 loop is CAGSLGDRVQPQHF. Here the CDR3 DNA reads TGTGCCGGCAGCTTAGGGGACAGGGTTCAGCCCCAGCATTTT.

The V gene is TRBV9, the J gene TRBJ2-2, with 14 bases that match TRBD2. Germline-derived CDR1 and CDR2 are SGDLS and YYNGEE. This CDR3 has 19 residues. V lost 0 bases to trimming and J lost 7 bases; unmatched junction nucleotides: 11. CDR3 loop: CASSVDGTSGRSRVGELFF. The CDR3 coding sequence is TGTGCCAGCAGCGTAGATGGGACTAGCGGGAGATCCCGGGTCGGGGAGCTGTTTTTT.

The chain uses TRBV28 and TRBJ1-2; no clear D. The CDR3 totals 9 residues. Germline V lookup: CDR1 MDHEN, CDR2 SYDVKM. CDR3 DNA: TGTTTCCGACACGGAGGCTACACCTTC. Amino acids: CFRHGGYTF.

The chain uses TRBV6-2 or TRBV6-3 and TRBJ2-5; D unclear. The germline V and J ends were trimmed by 1 base and 5 bases, with 5 bases remaining between them. The CDR3 is 12 residues long. CDR1 is MNHEY and CDR2 is SVGEGT in the germline V gene. The CDR3 region is CASSYFRETQYF. The DNA for the CDR3 is TGTGCCAGCAGTTACTTCAGGGAGACCCAGTACTTC.

This clone was seen a handful of times. This chain's CDR3 is CASSLAPAGLRAYNEQFF. Here the CDR3 DNA reads TGTGCCAGCAGCTTAGCCCCAGCGGGGCTGCGGGCCTACAATGAGCAGTTCTTC. The rearrangement joins TRBV7-9 to TRBJ2-1, with TRBD2 matching over 7 bases. CDR3 length equals 18 residues. Germline loops: CDR1 SEHNR, CDR2 FQNEAQ (reference sequence). V was clipped by 0 bases and J by 2 bases; unmatched bases: 10.

CDR3 residues: CASSHTGENTGELFF. Here the CDR3 DNA reads TGTGCCAGCAGCCACACAGGGGAGAACACCGGGGAGCTGTTTTTT. The chain employs TRBV7-3 and TRBJ2-2; 7 bases are a match to TRBD1. Germline CDR1 reads SGHTA; CDR2 reads FQGTGA. The CDR3 sequence is 15 residues long. The junction had 4 bases not matched to a gene; V was cut back by 5 bases and J by 1 base. Together with reference TRBV7-3 and TRBJ2-2, the CDR3 gives the full variable domain: GAGVSQTPSNKVTEKGKYVELRCDPISGHTALYWYRQSLGQGPEFLIYFQGTGAADDSGLPNDRFFAVRPEGSVSTLKIQRTERGDSAVYLCASSHTGENTGELFFGEGSRLTVL.

This chain joins TRBV6-6 and TRBJ2-5, with D perhaps TRBD1 (6 bases). Germline values: CDR1 MNHNY, CDR2 SVGAGI (reference sequence). V was cut by 1 base and J by 4 bases, with 10 bases left in between. The length of the CDR3 is 14 residues. The CDR3 nucleotides are TGTGCCAGCAGTTACTTCTCGGACAGAGAGACCCAGTACTTC. This gives the protein CASSYFSDRETQYF.

The chain joins TRBV30 to TRBJ2-2; no definite D call. This CDR3 spans 12 amino acids. The germline gives CDR1 GTSNPN, CDR2 SVGIG (reference sequence). V gave up 0 bases and J gave up 6 bases, with 5 bases separating them. The CDR3 is CAWSVRSGELFF. Here the CDR3 DNA reads TGTGCCTGGAGTGTTCGGTCCGGGGAGCTGTTTTTT.

The chain has TRBV28 and TRBJ1-5; D ambiguous. The CDR3 loop spans 12 amino acids. The V end was cut by 8 bases, the J end by 4 bases, with 9 bases between. From germline, CDR1 is MDHEN and CDR2 SYDVKM. In nucleotides, the CDR3 is TGTGCCAGCGGCCTCATAAATCAGCCCCAGCATTTT. Amino acid sequence: CASGLINQPQHF.

The chain combines TRBV10-3 with TRBJ1-5; D remains ambiguous. Trimming took off 0 bases at V and 9 bases at J, with 12 bases between the two ends. This CDR3 contains 14 residues. CDR1 ENHRY and CDR2 SYGVKD come from the germline V gene. The CDR3 DNA is TGTGCCATCAGTGAGTCTGGAGGGAAGGCGCCCCAGCATTTT. Encoded protein: CAISESGGKAPQHF.

The chain is built from TRBV5-4 and TRBJ1-4; D is ambiguous. Germline V gene lookup returns CDR1 SGHNT and CDR2 YYREEE (reference sequence). This CDR3 spans 16 amino acids. V lost 1 base to trimming and J lost 0 bases, with 10 bases between them. The CDR3 region is CASSLRTAATNEKLFF. CDR3 bases: TGTGCCAGCAGCTTGCGAACAGCTGCAACTAATGAAAAACTGTTTTTT.

This chain connects TRBV6-2 or TRBV6-3 to TRBJ1-5, with D possibly TRBD1 on 6 matching bases. The germline CDR1 and CDR2 sequences are MNHEY and SVGEGT. The CDR3 is 18 residues long. V was pared by 4 bases and J by 0 bases, with 19 bases between. DNA of the CDR3: TGTGCCAGCAGTTGGGACCCCCAGGGGACGTATAGCAATCAGCCCCAGCATTTT. This translates into CASSWDPQGTYSNQPQHF.

This clone was seen once. The rearrangement joins TRBV6-5 to TRBJ1-6; no reliable D call. V lost 0 bases to trimming and J lost 10 bases, with 4 bases between them. The germline CDR1 and CDR2 sequences are MNHEY and SVGAGI. The CDR3 is 12 amino acids. As DNA, the CDR3 is TGTGCCAGCAGTTACTCGAGCTCACCCCTCCACTTT. This gives the protein CASSYSSSPLHF.

This clone was seen a handful of times. V and J are TRBV12-5 and TRBJ2-1, with 11 nucleotides matching TRBD1. The germline CDR1 and CDR2 sequences are LGHNT and FRNRAP. With V trimmed by 7 bases and J by 8 bases, 7 bases remained unmatched. CDR3 length: 14 amino acids. This CDR3 reads CASAPGQGEDEQFF. Written as DNA, the CDR3 is TGTGCTAGTGCCCCGGGACAGGGGGAGGATGAGCAGTTCTTC.

The rearrangement uses TRBV28 and TRBJ2-5; possible D gene TRBD2, 5 bases. CDR1 is MDHEN and CDR2 is SYDVKM in the germline V gene. V was clipped by 5 bases and J by 5 bases, with 15 bases between them. The CDR3 contains 14 residues. CDR3 region: CASSLLGRGETQYF. The CDR3 DNA reads TGTGCCAGCAGTCTTCTAGGACGAGGGGAGACCCAGTACTTC.

V gene TRBV15 combines with J gene TRBJ1-1; no clear D gene. CDR3 length: 13 residues. V lost 3 bases and J 6 bases, leaving 11 bases between the germline ends. Germline CDR1 reads LNHNV; CDR2 reads YYDKDF (reference sequence). As DNA, the CDR3 is TGTGCCACCAGCAGGGATGGGCTGGCTGAAGCTTTCTTT. This gives the protein CATSRDGLAEAFF. The full variable domain, completed using reference TRBV15 and TRBJ1-1, is DAMVIQNPRYQVTQFGKPVTLSCSQTLNHNVMYWYQQKSSQAPKLLFHYYDKDFNNEADTPDNFQSRRPNTSFCFLDIRSPGLGDTAMYLCATSRDGLAEAFFGQGTRLTVV.

V usage is TRBV24-1 and J usage is TRBJ2-1; 11 bases are a match to TRBD1. Germline V gene data show CDR1 as KGHDR and CDR2 as SFDVKD. V dropped 2 bases and J dropped 7; count of bases not matched to a gene: 6. The CDR3 length is 16 residues. CDR3 sequence (DNA): TGTGCCACCAGTGATTCCCGGACAGGGGGCTATAATGAGCAGTTCTTC. Translated, it gives CATSDSRTGGYNEQFF.